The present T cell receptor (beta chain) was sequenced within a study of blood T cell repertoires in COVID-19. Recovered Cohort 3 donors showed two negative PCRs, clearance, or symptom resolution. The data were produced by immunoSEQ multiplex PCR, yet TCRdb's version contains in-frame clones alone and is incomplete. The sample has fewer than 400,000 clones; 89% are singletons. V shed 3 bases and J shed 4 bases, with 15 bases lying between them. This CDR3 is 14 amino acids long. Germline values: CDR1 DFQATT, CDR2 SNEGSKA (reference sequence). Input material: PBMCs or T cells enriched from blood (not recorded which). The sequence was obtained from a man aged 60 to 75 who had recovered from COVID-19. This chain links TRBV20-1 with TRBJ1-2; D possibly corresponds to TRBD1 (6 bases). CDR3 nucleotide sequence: TGCAGTGCTAGTTCTTCGACAGGCCCCTATGGCTACACCTTC. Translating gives CSASSSTGPYGYTF.